What follows is one TCR beta chain and its context. The record originates from a study of early T cells in non-severe SARS-CoV-2 infection. Study background: Bulk RNA isolated from unsorted whole blood underwent sequencing; chains were not paired.

Each cDNA molecule carried a unique molecular identifier. TCRdb itself ran the 5' RACE reads through MiXCR, one entry per CDR3 protein. The sample records some 57,000 distinct CDR3 sequences, 8.2% being singletons. Germline-derived CDR1 and CDR2 are SGHRS and YFSETQ. The CDR3 has 14 residues. After removal of 5 bases from V and 5 bases from J, the junction contained 9 bases not matched to a gene. The sequenced sample was whole blood. The receptor was derived from an adult who was a healthcare worker with PCR-confirmed SARS-CoV-2 infection or an uninfected control (not recorded which). V and J are TRBV5-1 and TRBJ2-7; 8 nucleotides match TRBD2. CDR3 DNA sequence: TGCGCCAGCAGACCGGGACTAGGGGCAAACGAGCAGTACTTC. Translated: CASRPGLGANEQYF.